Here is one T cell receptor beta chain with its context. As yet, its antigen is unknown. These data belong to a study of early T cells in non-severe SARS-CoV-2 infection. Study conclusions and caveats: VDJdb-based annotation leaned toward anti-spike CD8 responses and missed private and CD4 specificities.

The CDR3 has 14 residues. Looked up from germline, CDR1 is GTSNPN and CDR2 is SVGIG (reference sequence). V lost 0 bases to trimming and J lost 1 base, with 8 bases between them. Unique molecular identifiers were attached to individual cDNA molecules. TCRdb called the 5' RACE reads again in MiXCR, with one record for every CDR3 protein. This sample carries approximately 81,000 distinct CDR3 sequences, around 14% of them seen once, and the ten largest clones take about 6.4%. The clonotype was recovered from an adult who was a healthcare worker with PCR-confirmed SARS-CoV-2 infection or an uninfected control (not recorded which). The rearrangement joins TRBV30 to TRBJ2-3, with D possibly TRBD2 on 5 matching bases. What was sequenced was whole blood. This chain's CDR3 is CAWSVPGGTDTQYF. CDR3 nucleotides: TGTGCCTGGAGTGTACCCGGGGGCACAGATACGCAGTATTTT. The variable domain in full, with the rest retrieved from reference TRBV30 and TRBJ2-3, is SQTIHQWPATLVQPVGSPLSLECTVEGTSNPNLYWYRQAAGRGLQLLFYSVGIGQISSEVPQNLSASRPQDRQFILSSKKLLLSDSGFYLCAWSVPGGTDTQYFGPGTRLTVL.